This TCR beta chain was profiled in a study of blood T cell repertoires in COVID-19. Authors' methods: Using reference gene primer amplification, nucleated cell counts were estimated. Some clones are missing from TCRdb's copy, which holds only in-frame ones; the method was immunoSEQ multiplex PCR. V, J and clone size reflect that table, while D and trimming were determined from the DNA. Among approximately 300,000 clones listed, about 85% were seen once. This clone was recorded a few times. CDR1 and CDR2 from the germline V gene are MNHEY and SMNVEV (reference sequence). Deletions cut 6 bases from V and 4 bases from J, with 22 bases between. The CDR3 sequence is 16 residues long.

Sequencing was carried out using PBMCs or T cells enriched from blood (not recorded which). The chain employs TRBV27 and TRBJ2-7; maybe TRBD2 (7 bases). This TCR derives from a woman aged 25 to 39 who had recovered from COVID-19. DNA for the CDR3: TGTGCCAGCAGCTCCGACGCCGGGGGGCTCGGGTACGAGCAGTACTTC. Residues: CASSSDAGGLGYEQYF.